The 16 T cell receptor beta chains below all came from one sample that was sequenced in a study of blood T cell repertoires in COVID-19. Only in-frame clones appear in the TCRdb table, and some are missing; sequencing was by immunoSEQ multiplex PCR. The sample records roughly 140,000 clones, 80% to 90% being singletons. Sample: peripheral blood. The receptors come from a woman between 45 and 60 years old in a cohort sampled during active or convalescent COVID-19.

The gene calls are TRBV6-5 and TRBJ1-1, with a possible D match to TRBD1 (5 bases). This CDR3 has 14 residues. Germline CDR1 reads MNHEY; CDR2 reads SVGAGI. With 6 bases removed from V and 1 base from J, the gap between germline ends came to 12 bases. The CDR3 reads CASRSPRENTEAFF. In nucleotides, the CDR3 is TGTGCCAGCAGATCCCCCAGGGAGAACACTGAAGCTTTCTTT.

The chain is built from TRBV19 and TRBJ2-7, with D tentatively TRBD1 (5 bases). The CDR3 loop spans 14 amino acids. With 3 bases removed from V and 3 bases from J, the gap between germline ends came to 12 bases. Germline CDR1 is LNHDA and CDR2 is SQIVND (reference sequence). Here the CDR3 reads CASSIPGMDYEQYF. As DNA, the CDR3 is TGTGCCAGTAGTATCCCAGGGATGGACTACGAGCAGTACTTC.

This chain joins TRBV18 and TRBJ1-4; 8 nucleotides align to TRBD1. The CDR3 has 15 residues. Germline CDR1 reads KGHSH; CDR2 reads LQKENI. V was pared by 4 bases and J by 4 bases, with 5 bases of the junction left unmatched. In nucleotides, the CDR3 is TGTGCCAGCTCACTCCAGGGGGCGGGTAATGAAAAACTGTTTTTT. Translation: CASSLQGAGNEKLFF.

Concerning this clone: Its ends do not fully match the called genes, so a read error is possible. Distinct nucleotide sequences in the sample also encode this CDR3. J is TRBJ1-4 and V is TRBV5-8; D uncertain. In germline, CDR1 is SGHTS, CDR2 YDEGEE. This CDR3 is built from 14 residues. The CDR3 region is CASSLDSYNEKLFF. Here the CDR3 DNA reads TGTGCCAGCAGCTTGGACAGCTATAATGAAAAATTGTTTTTT.

V usage is TRBV6-2 or TRBV6-3 and J usage is TRBJ1-1; D is perhaps TRBD1 (6 bases). CDR1 is MNHEY, CDR2 SVGEGT, per germline. This CDR3 comprises 15 residues. V was cut by 2 bases and J by 1 base, with 11 bases left in between. CDR3 sequence: CASSYGQGPNTEAFF. The CDR3 coding sequence is TGTGCCAGCAGTTACGGCCAGGGGCCGAACACTGAAGCTTTCTTT.

The rearrangement links TRBV4-3 to TRBJ2-6; 11 bases match TRBD1. The J segment lost 0 bases and the V segment lost 4 bases, leaving 8 bases of the junction unmatched. CDR1 and CDR2 (germline): LGHNA, YSLEER. The CDR3 has 19 amino acids. CDR3 in amino acids: CASSPGTGGVGSGANVLTF. As DNA, the CDR3 is TGCGCCAGCAGCCCCGGGACAGGGGGTGTCGGCTCTGGGGCCAACGTCCTGACTTTC.

The rearrangement uses TRBV6-6 and TRBJ1-1, with 9 nucleotides matching TRBD1. V was pared by 6 bases and J by 1 base, with 9 bases of the junction left unmatched. Germline V gives CDR1 MNHNY, CDR2 SVGAGI (reference sequence). The CDR3 is 16 residues long. Here the CDR3 reads CASSPGQGEANTEAFF. The CDR3 DNA is TGTGCCAGCAGCCCGGGACAGGGAGAGGCGAACACTGAAGCTTTCTTT.

The V call is TRBV30, the J call TRBJ1-6, with a weak D call TRBD1 (5 bases). This CDR3 is built from 14 residues. CDR1 GTSNPN and CDR2 SVGIG come from the germline V gene (reference sequence). V was cut by 0 bases and J by 10 bases, with 13 bases left in between. This CDR3 is CAWSVGPEGSPLHF. The CDR3 DNA follows: TGTGCCTGGAGTGTGGGGCCGGAGGGATCACCCCTCCACTTT.

V is TRBV28 and J is TRBJ2-1; D perhaps matches TRBD1 (5 bases). The CDR3 covers 13 residues. Germline V gene data show CDR1 as MDHEN and CDR2 as SYDVKM. The V and J ends lost 3 bases and 5 bases respectively, with 8 bases between them. The CDR3 DNA sequence: TGTGCCAGCAGTTTGATCAGGGACAATGAGCAGTTCTTC. It specifies CASSLIRDNEQFF.

The chain is built from TRBV3-1 (or the pseudogene TRBV3-2) and TRBJ1-4; 8 nucleotides align to TRBD1. The CDR3 runs to 15 residues. Germline CDR1 is LGHDT and CDR2 is YNNKEL (reference sequence). J gave up 5 bases and V 1 base, and 3 bases lay outside the gene matches. Written as DNA, the CDR3 is TGTGCCAGCAGCCAAGGGGGGACAGGAAATGAAAAACTGTTTTTT. Its protein is CASSQGGTGNEKLFF.

The chain uses TRBV6-1 and TRBJ1-5, with D possibly matching TRBD1 (5 bases). CDR1 is MNHNS and CDR2 is SASEGT in the germline V gene. V was trimmed by 3 bases and J by 10 bases, leaving 19 bases between them. The CDR3 length is 15 residues. The CDR3 spells CASSDRVTGVSPQHF. CDR3 nucleotides: TGTGCCAGCAGTGACAGGGTGACGGGGGTCAGCCCCCAGCATTTT.

The chain employs TRBV6-5 and TRBJ1-2; D is ambiguous. Germline assignment: CDR1 MNHEY and CDR2 SVGAGI. V lost 6 bases, J lost 8 bases, and 16 bases lay in between. The CDR3 runs 13 residues. CDR3: CASRPDSTGGYTF. In DNA, the CDR3 is TGTGCCAGCAGACCGGACTCCACTGGAGGCTACACCTTC.

This chain joins TRBV7-3 and TRBJ2-1; D gene ambiguous. CDR1 and CDR2 (germline): SGHTA, FQGTGA. The CDR3 has 12 amino acids. V was shortened by 2 bases and J by 9 bases, with 8 bases between the two germline ends. CDR3 residues: CASSLSRSEQFF. CDR3 bases: TGTGCCAGCAGCTTATCTAGATCTGAGCAGTTCTTC. Based on the CDR3 plus reference TRBV7-3 and TRBJ2-1, the full variable domain is GAGVSQTPSNKVTEKGKYVELRCDPISGHTALYWYRQSLGQGPEFLIYFQGTGAADDSGLPNDRFFAVRPEGSVSTLKIQRTERGDSAVYLCASSLSRSEQFFGPGTRLTVL.

The chain recombines TRBV6-6 with TRBJ1-3, with 8 bases that match TRBD1. Germline V CDR1 and CDR2: MNHNY, SVGAGI (reference sequence). Losses at the gene ends were 8 bases for V and 0 bases for J; bases not matched to a gene: 6. The CDR3 is 15 residues long. CDR3 region: CASATGEISGNTIYF. The CDR3 coding sequence is TGTGCCAGCGCGACAGGGGAAATCTCTGGAAACACCATATATTTT.

V gene TRBV30 combines with J gene TRBJ2-5, with 10 nucleotides matching TRBD1. Trimming cost V 0 bases and J 4 bases; bases outside gene matches: 5. Germline loops: CDR1 GTSNPN, CDR2 SVGIG (reference sequence). This CDR3 spans 15 amino acids. CDR3 coding DNA: TGTGCCTGGAGTGTGACAGGGGGCAGGAGAGAGACCCAGTACTTC. This translates into CAWSVTGGRRETQYF.

This clone has only one observation. The rearrangement joins TRBV7-3 to TRBJ2-1; TRBD2 is a possible D gene (5 bases). The CDR3 length is 14 residues. Trimming left V 1 base short and J 8 bases short, with 12 bases between. CDR1 and CDR2 (germline): SGHTA, FQGTGA. This CDR3 is CASSLKAGRDEQFF. The CDR3 DNA reads TGTGCCAGCAGCTTAAAGGCGGGTCGGGATGAGCAGTTCTTC.